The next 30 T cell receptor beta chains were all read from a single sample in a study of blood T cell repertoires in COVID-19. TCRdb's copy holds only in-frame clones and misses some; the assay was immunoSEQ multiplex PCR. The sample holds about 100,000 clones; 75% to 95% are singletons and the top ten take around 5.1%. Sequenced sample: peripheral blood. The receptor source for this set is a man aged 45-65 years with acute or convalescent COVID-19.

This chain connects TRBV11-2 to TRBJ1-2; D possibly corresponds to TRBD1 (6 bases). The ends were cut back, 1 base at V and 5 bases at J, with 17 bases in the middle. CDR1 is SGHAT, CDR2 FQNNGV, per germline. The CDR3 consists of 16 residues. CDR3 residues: CASSLVAAGGGYGYTF. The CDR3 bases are TGTGCCAGCAGCTTAGTAGCAGCTGGGGGCGGTTATGGCTACACCTTC.

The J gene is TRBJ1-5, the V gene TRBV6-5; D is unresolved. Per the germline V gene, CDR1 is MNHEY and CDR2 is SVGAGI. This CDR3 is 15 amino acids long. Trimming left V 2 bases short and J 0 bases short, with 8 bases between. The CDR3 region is CASSYTRYSNQPQHF. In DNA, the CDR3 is TGTGCCAGCAGTTACACCAGATATAGCAATCAGCCCCAGCATTTT.

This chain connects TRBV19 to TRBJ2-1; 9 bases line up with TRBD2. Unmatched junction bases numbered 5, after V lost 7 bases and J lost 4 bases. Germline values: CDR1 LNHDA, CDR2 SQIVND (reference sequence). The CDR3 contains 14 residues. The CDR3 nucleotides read TGTGCCAGTACCCGCCTAGCGGGATACAATGAGCAGTTCTTC. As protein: CASTRLAGYNEQFF.

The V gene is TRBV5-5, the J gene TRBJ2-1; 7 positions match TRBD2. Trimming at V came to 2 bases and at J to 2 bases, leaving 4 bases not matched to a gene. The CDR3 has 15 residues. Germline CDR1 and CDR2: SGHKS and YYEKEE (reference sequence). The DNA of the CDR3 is TGTGCCAGCAGCTTTGGTGGGAGGGCCTACAATGAGCAGTTCTTC. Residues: CASSFGGRAYNEQFF.

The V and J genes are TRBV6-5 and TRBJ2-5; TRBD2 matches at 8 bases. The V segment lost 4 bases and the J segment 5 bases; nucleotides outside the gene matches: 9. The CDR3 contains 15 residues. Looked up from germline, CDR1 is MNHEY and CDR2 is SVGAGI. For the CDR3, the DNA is TGTGCCAGCAGTTTAACAAGGACTAGCCACGAGACCCAGTACTTC. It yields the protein CASSLTRTSHETQYF.

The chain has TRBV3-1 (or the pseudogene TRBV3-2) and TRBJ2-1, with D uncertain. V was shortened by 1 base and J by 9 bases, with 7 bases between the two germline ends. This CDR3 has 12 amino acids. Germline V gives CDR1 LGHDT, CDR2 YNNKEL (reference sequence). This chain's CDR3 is CASSQVLSEQFF. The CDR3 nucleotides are TGTGCCAGCAGCCAAGTTTTATCTGAGCAGTTCTTC.

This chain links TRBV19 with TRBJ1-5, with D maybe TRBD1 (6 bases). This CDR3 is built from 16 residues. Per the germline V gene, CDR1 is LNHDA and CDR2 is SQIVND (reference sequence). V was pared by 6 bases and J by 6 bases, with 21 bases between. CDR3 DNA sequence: TGTGCCAGTAGCACGCGCAGGGGAGCCGATCGTCAGCCCCAGCATTTT. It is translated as CASSTRRGADRQPQHF.

CDR3 amino acids: CASGLTLGHAETQYF. Here the CDR3 DNA reads TGTGCTAGTGGCCTTACTTTGGGACATGCGGAGACCCAGTACTTC. The chain links TRBV12-5 to TRBJ2-5; tentatively, D is TRBD1 (6 bases). V lost 6 bases to trimming and J lost 5 bases, with 19 bases between them. Germline assignment: CDR1 LGHNT and CDR2 FRNRAP. CDR3 size: 15 residues.

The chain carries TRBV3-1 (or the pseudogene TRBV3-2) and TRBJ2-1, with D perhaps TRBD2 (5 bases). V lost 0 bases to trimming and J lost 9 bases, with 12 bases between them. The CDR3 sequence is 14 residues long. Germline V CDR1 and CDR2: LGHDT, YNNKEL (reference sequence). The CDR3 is CASSQDIWGVEQFF. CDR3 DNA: TGTGCCAGCAGCCAAGATATCTGGGGAGTTGAGCAGTTCTTC.

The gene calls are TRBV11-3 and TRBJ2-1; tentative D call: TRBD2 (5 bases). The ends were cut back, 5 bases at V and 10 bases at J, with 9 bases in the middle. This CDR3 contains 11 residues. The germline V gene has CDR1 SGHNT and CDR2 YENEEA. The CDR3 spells CASSPGNEQFF. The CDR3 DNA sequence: TGTGCCAGCAGCCCGGGGAACGAGCAGTTCTTC.

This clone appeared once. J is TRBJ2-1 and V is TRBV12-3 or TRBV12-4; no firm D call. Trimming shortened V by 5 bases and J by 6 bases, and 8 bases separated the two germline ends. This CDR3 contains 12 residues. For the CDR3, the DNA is TGTGCCAGCAGTCCCAACACCAATGAGCAGTTCTTC. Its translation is CASSPNTNEQFF.

The CDR3 nucleotides are TGTGCCAGCAGCCCGACAGGGGTGGGGGTGACAGATACGCAGTATTTT. This gives the protein CASSPTGVGVTDTQYF. V gene TRBV28 combines with J gene TRBJ2-3, with TRBD1 matching 8 bases. The CDR3 has 16 amino acids. In germline, CDR1 is MDHEN, CDR2 SYDVKM. With V trimmed by 6 bases and J by 3 bases, 11 bases remained unmatched.

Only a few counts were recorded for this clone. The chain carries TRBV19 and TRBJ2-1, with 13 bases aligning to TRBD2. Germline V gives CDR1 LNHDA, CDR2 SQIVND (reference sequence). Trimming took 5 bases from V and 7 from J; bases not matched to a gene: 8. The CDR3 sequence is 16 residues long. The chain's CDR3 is CASSPPGLAGSNEQFF. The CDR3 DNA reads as TGTGCCAGTAGTCCTCCGGGACTAGCGGGATCAAATGAGCAGTTCTTC.

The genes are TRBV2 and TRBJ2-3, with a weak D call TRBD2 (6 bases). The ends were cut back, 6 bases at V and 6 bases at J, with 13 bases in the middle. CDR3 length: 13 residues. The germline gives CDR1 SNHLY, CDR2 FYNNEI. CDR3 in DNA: TGTGCCAGCAGCGCGTCACGGGGGGATACGCAGTATTTT. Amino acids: CASSASRGDTQYF.

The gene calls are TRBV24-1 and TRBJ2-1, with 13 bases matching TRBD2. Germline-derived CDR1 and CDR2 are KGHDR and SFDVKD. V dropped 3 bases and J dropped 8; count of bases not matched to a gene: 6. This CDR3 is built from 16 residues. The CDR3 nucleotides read TGTGCCACCAGTGATCATCGACTAGCGGGAGGTTATGAGCAGTTCTTC. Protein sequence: CATSDHRLAGGYEQFF.

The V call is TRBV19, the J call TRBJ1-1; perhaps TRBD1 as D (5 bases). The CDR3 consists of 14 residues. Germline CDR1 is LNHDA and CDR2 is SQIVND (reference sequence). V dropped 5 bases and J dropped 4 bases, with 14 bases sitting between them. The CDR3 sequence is CASSLREGSTEAFF. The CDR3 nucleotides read TGTGCCAGTAGTTTAAGGGAGGGGAGCACTGAAGCTTTCTTT.

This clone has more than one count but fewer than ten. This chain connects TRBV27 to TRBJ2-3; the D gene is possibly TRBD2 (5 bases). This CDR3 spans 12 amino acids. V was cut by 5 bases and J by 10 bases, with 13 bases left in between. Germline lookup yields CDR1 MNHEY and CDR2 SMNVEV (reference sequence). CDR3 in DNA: TGTGCCAGCAGTCTTACTAGGGTGGCGCAGTATTTT. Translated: CASSLTRVAQYF.

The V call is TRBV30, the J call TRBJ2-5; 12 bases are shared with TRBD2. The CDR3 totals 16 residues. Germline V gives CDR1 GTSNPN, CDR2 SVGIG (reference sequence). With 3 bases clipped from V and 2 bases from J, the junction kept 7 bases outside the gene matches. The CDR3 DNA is TGTGCCTGGAGCGAATGGACTAGCGGGGAACAAGAGACCCAGTACTTC. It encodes CAWSEWTSGEQETQYF.

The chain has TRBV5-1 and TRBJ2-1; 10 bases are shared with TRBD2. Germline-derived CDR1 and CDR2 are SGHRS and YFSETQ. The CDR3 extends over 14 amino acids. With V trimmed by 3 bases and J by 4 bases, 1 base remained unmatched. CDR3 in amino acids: CASSWTSGYNEQFF. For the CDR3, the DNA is TGCGCCAGCAGCTGGACTAGCGGATACAATGAGCAGTTCTTC.

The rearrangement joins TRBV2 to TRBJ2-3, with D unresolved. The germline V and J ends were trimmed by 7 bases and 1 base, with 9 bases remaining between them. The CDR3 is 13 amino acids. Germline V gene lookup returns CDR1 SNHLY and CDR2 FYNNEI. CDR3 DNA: TGTGCCAGCATCCTATACCGCACAGATACGCAGTATTTT. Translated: CASILYRTDTQYF.

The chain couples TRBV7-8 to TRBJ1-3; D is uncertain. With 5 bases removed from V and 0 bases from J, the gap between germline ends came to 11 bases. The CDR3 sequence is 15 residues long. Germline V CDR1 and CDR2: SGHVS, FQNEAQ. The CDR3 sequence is CASSPDASSGNTIYF. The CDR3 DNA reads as TGTGCCAGCAGCCCCGATGCGAGCTCTGGAAACACCATATATTTT.

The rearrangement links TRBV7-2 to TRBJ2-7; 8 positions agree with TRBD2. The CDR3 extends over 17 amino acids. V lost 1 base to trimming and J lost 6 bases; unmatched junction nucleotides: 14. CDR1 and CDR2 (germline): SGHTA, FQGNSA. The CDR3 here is CASSLESGPAGVGEQYF. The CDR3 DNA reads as TGTGCCAGCAGCTTAGAAAGTGGTCCAGCGGGAGTGGGCGAGCAGTACTTC.

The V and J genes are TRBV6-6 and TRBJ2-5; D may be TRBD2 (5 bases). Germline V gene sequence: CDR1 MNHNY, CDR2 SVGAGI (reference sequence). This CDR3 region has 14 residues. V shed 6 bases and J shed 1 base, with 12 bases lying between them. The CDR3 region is CASRSTAGQETQYF. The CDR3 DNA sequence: TGTGCCAGCAGGTCAACGGCGGGCCAAGAGACCCAGTACTTC.

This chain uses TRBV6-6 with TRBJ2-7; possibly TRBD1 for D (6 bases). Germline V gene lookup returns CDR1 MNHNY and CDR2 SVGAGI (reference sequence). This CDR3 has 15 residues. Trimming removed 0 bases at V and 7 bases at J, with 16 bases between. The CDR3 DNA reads TGTGCCAGCAGTTACTCTGGGGGCGCGGCGAGGGAGCAGTACTTC. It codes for CASSYSGGAAREQYF.

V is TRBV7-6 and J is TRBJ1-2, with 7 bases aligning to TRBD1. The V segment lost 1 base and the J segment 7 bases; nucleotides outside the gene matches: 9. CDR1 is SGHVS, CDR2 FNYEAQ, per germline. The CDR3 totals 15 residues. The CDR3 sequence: CASSLEQGRFSGYTF. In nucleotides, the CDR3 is TGTGCCAGCAGCTTAGAACAGGGGCGCTTCTCTGGCTACACCTTC. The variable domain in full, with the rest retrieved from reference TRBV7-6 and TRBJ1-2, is GAGVSQSPRYKVTKRGQDVALRCDPISGHVSLYWYRQALGQGPEFLTYFNYEAQQDKSGLPNDRFSAERPEGSISTLTIQRTEQRDSAMYRCASSLEQGRFSGYTFGSGTRLTVV.

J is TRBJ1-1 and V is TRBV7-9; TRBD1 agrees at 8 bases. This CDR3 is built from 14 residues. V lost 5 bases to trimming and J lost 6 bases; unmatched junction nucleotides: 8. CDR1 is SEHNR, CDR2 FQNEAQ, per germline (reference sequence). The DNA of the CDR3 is TGTGCCAGCAGCCCACTGCAGGGGGCGGCTGAAGCTTTCTTT. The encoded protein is CASSPLQGAAEAFF.

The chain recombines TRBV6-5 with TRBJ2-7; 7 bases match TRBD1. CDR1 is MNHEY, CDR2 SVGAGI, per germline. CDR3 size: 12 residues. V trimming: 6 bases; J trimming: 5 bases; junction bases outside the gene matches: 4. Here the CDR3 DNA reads TGTGCCAGCAGCAGGGGGACCCACGAGCAGTACTTC. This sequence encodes CASSRGTHEQYF.

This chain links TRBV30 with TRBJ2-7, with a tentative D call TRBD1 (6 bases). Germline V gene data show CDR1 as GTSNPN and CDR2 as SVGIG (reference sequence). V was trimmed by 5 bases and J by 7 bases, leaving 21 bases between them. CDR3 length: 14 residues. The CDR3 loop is CAWSPQGPLREQYF. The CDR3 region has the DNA TGTGCCTGGTCACCACAGGGCCCCTTACGGGAGCAGTACTTC.

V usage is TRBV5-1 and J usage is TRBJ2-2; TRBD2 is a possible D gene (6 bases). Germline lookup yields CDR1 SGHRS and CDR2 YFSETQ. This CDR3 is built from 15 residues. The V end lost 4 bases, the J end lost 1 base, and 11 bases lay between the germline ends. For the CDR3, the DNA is TGCGCCAGCAGCCCGGGACTTATGAACACCGGGGAGCTGTTTTTT. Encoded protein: CASSPGLMNTGELFF. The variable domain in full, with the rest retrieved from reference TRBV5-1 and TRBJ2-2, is KAGVTQTPRYLIKTRGQQVTLSCSPISGHRSVSWYQQTPGQGLQFLFEYFSETQRNKGNFPGRFSGRQFSNSRSEMNVSTLELGDSALYLCASSPGLMNTGELFFGEGSRLTVL.

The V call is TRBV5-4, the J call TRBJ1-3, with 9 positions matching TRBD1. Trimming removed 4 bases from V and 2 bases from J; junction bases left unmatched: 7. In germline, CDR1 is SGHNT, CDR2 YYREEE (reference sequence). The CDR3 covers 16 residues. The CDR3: CASSNRDRVAGNTIYF. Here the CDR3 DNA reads TGTGCCAGCAGCAACCGGGACAGGGTCGCTGGAAACACCATATATTTT.